This T cell receptor (beta chain) was sequenced in a study of blood T cell repertoires in COVID-19. Study details: Sources were T cells, B-cell-depleted T cells, or PBMCs; the material itself was cDNA or gDNA.

In the authors' methods: Amplification from reference gene primers served as the basis for estimated nucleated cell counts. This table comes from immunoSEQ multiplex PCR, and its TCRdb copy is limited to in-frame clones, with some not included. The V and J calls and clone size are taken from that table; D and trimming were inferred from the DNA. The table has about 140,000 clones, about 83% seen once. The V gene lost 0 bases and the J gene lost 6 bases, with 5 bases spanning the gap. There are 12 residues in the CDR3. CDR1 and CDR2 from the germline V gene are KGHSY and FQNENV. The chain has TRBV16 and TRBJ2-5; D not resolved. Sequenced input: peripheral blood. This sequence originates from a human donor in a cohort sampled during active COVID-19. For the CDR3, the DNA is TGTGCCAGCAGCCAATCTGGGCAGACCCAGTACTTC. Its translation is CASSQSGQTQYF.